These T cell receptor beta chains were read from a single sample in a study of blood T cells in healthy people across ages. TCRdb recomputed calls from the 5' RACE reads with MiXCR, one row per CDR3 protein. Of roughly 800,000 distinct CDR3 sequences in the sample, about a quarter were seen once. These data also formed part of another study, on T cells of mothers and their children.

Sequencing was done on a sample of blood. These receptors came from a boy aged 5-17 years in good health. Both conserved end residues are part of each CDR3. A D gene is named only where the DNA matches it firmly. Part of the rows lack a size; the others show once, few, many or a class for expanded clones.

few	-	TRBJ1-4	TRBV15	CATSKRRESTTNEKLFF	TGTGCCACCAGCAAGCGGCGAGAATCAACAACTAATGAAAAACTGTTTTTT
few	-	TRBJ2-1	TRBV6-4	CASSESQGPYNEQFF	TGTGCCAGCAGTGAGTCCCAGGGGCCCTACAATGAGCAGTTCTTC
few	TRBD2	TRBJ2-3	TRBV11-1	CASSYQGLAEDPDSTDTQYF	TGTGCCAGCAGCTACCAGGGACTAGCGGAGGACCCCGACAGCACAGATACGCAGTATTTT
-	-	TRBJ1-5	TRBV4-2	CASSQDINQPQHF	TGTGCCAGCAGCCAAGATATCAACCAGCCCCAGCATTTT
few	-	TRBJ1-3	TRBV20-1	CSATGPLGGNTIYF	TGCAGTGCTACGGGCCCGTTGGGTGGAAACACCATATATTTT
-	TRBD1	TRBJ1-2	TRBV19	CASSIGTGPNYGYTF	TGTGCCAGTAGTATCGGGACAGGGCCTAACTATGGCTACACCTTC
-	TRBD1	TRBJ1-2	TRBV5-1	CASSPRTGAASDGYTF	TGCGCCAGCAGCCCACGGACAGGGGCGGCAAGCGATGGCTACACCTTC
-	-	TRBJ2-1	TRBV4-1	CASSQEFGASYNEQFF	TGCGCCAGCAGCCAAGAATTCGGGGCCTCCTACAATGAGCAGTTCTTC
-	-	TRBJ2-2	TRBV4-1	CASSRRAVTGELFF	TGCGCCAGCAGCCGCCGCGCAGTAACCGGGGAGCTGTTTTTT
-	TRBD2	TRBJ2-7	TRBV29-1	CSVPTRGGEQYF	TGCAGCGTCCCTACTCGGGGGGGCGAGCAGTACTTC
few	TRBD2	TRBJ2-5	TRBV29-1	CSERLADQETQYF	TGCAGCGAGCGACTAGCAGACCAAGAGACCCAGTACTTC
many	TRBD2	TRBJ2-5	TRBV6-5	CASSYSRGQETQYF	TGTGCCAGCAGTTACTCGCGGGGGCAAGAGACCCAGTACTTC
-	TRBD2	TRBJ2-1	TRBV5-1	CASSLFFRLAGGGNEQFF	TGCGCCAGCAGCTTGTTTTTTCGACTAGCGGGGGGCGGGAATGAGCAGTTCTTC
-	-	TRBJ2-7	TRBV4-2	CASSPPGRAYEQYF	TGTGCCAGCAGCCCCCCGGGGCGGGCCTACGAGCAGTACTTC
-	TRBD1	TRBJ2-7	TRBV19	CASSMPGGISYEQYF	TGTGCCAGTAGTATGCCAGGGGGCATCTCCTACGAGCAGTACTTC
few	-	TRBJ2-5	TRBV3-1	CASSQEAEQYF	TGTGCCAGCAGCCAAGAGGCGGAGCAGTACTTC
many	TRBD1	TRBJ2-6	TRBV27	CASSSQGAVSGANVLTF	TGTGCCAGCAGTTCACAGGGGGCGGTCTCTGGGGCCAACGTCCTGACTTTC
-	TRBD2	TRBJ2-3	TRBV4-1	CASSQEAGASRDTQYF	TGCGCCAGCAGCCAAGAAGCGGGGGCCAGCAGAGATACGCAGTATTTT
-	-	TRBJ1-1	TRBV7-3	CASRSGMNTEAFF	TGTGCCAGCAGATCGGGGATGAACACTGAAGCTTTCTTT
few	-	TRBJ2-5	TRBV5-1	CASGEAETQYF	TGCGCCAGCGGGGAGGCAGAGACCCAGTACTTC
-	TRBD2	TRBJ2-3	TRBV15	CATSRGGGARDTQYF	TGTGCCACCAGCAGAGGCGGGGGGGCTCGCGATACGCAGTATTTT
-	-	TRBJ2-5	TRBV11-2	CASTRRAESYQETQYF	TGTGCCAGCACCCGCAGGGCGGAGTCGTACCAAGAGACCCAGTACTTC
-	TRBD1	TRBJ2-5	TRBV27	CASSAQGAQETQYF	TGTGCCAGCAGTGCCCAGGGGGCTCAAGAGACCCAGTACTTC
few	-	TRBJ2-2	TRBV29-1	CSVESLAVGPGELFF	TGCAGCGTTGAATCCCTAGCCGTCGGACCCGGGGAGCTGTTTTTT